These 24 T cell receptor beta chains came from one sample sequenced in a study of cytomegalovirus exposure and HLA in healthy donors. Researchers ran the PCR with 60 Vbeta and 13 Jbeta primers. Method: immunoSEQ multiplex PCR; TCRdb's copy keeps in-frame clones and lacks some. The data contain 100,000 to 150,000 clones, around 70% of them seen just once; the ten biggest clones take up about 2.7%. Material: PBMCs. The receptors here all came from an older woman in good health and CMV-seropositive.

The chain links TRBV7-9 to TRBJ2-1, with TRBD1 as a possible D gene (6 bases). Germline V gives CDR1 SEHNR, CDR2 FQNEAQ (reference sequence). V lost 0 bases and J lost 4, with 10 bases in between. The CDR3 loop spans 15 amino acids. The CDR3 is CASSLAGTQYNEQFF. DNA for the CDR3: TGTGCCAGCAGCTTAGCTGGGACACAGTACAATGAGCAGTTCTTC.

This clone has only a few counts. This sequence joins TRBV7-6 and TRBJ2-1, with TRBD2 identical over 10 bases. This CDR3 comprises 16 residues. The germline CDR1 and CDR2 sequences are SGHVS and FNYEAQ. The trim removed 4 bases at V and 5 bases at J, leaving 8 bases unmatched. CDR3 nucleotides: TGTGCCAGCAGCTCCACAATAGCGGGGGGCAACAATGAGCAGTTCTTC. Translated, it gives CASSSTIAGGNNEQFF. Based on the CDR3 plus reference TRBV7-6 and TRBJ2-1, the full variable domain is GAGVSQSPRYKVTKRGQDVALRCDPISGHVSLYWYRQALGQGPEFLTYFNYEAQQDKSGLPNDRFSAERPEGSISTLTIQRTEQRDSAMYRCASSSTIAGGNNEQFFGPGTRLTVL.

In DNA, the CDR3 is TGTGCCAGCAGCGTCTCCGGGACCCCAGCGGGGGAGCAGTACTTC. Translated, it gives CASSVSGTPAGEQYF. The V gene is TRBV9, the J gene TRBJ2-7; 7 nucleotides match TRBD2. The CDR3 is 15 amino acids. In germline, CDR1 is SGDLS, CDR2 YYNGEE. V trimming: 2 bases; J trimming: 7 bases; junction bases outside the gene matches: 12.

On this clone: The sample holds other DNA sequences that translate to the same CDR3. The chain employs TRBV6-5 and TRBJ2-7, with 10 bases matching TRBD1. Germline V gives CDR1 MNHEY, CDR2 SVGAGI. V gave up 2 bases and J gave up 2 bases; unmatched junction bases: 3. The CDR3 totals 15 residues. The CDR3 here is CASSYHGQGAYEQYF. CDR3 sequence (DNA): TGTGCCAGCAGTTACCATGGACAGGGGGCCTACGAGCAGTACTTC.

The chain employs TRBV11-1 and TRBJ2-5; perhaps TRBD2 as D (5 bases). The CDR3 length is 14 residues. Germline CDR1 reads SGHAT; CDR2 reads FQDESV (reference sequence). V shed 5 bases and J shed 5 bases, with 15 bases lying between them. The CDR3 DNA sequence: TGTGCCAGCAGCCTTGACCGTCGAGGGGAGACCCAGTACTTC. Protein product: CASSLDRRGETQYF.

The chain uses TRBV27 and TRBJ1-2; possible D gene TRBD1, 5 bases. The germline V and J ends were trimmed by 4 bases and 8 bases, with 20 bases remaining between them. The CDR3 consists of 15 residues. CDR1 is MNHEY and CDR2 is SMNVEV in the germline V gene (reference sequence). The DNA for the CDR3 is TGTGCCAGCAGTTCCCCCCTTTCTGGAGGGGAAGGCTACACCTTC. This encodes CASSSPLSGGEGYTF.

The chain combines TRBV19 with TRBJ2-7, with D tentatively TRBD2 (6 bases). Germline loops: CDR1 LNHDA, CDR2 SQIVND (reference sequence). This CDR3 region has 14 residues. V lost 6 bases, J lost 3 bases, and 15 bases lay in between. This CDR3 reads CASRGPGGNYEQYF. The DNA for the CDR3 is TGTGCCAGTAGGGGACCCGGAGGGAACTACGAGCAGTACTTC.

The chain combines TRBV2 with TRBJ2-7, with 12 positions matching TRBD2. Looked up from germline, CDR1 is SNHLY and CDR2 is FYNNEI. V shed 10 bases, J shed 6 bases, and the junction held 10 bases outside the gene matches. The CDR3 sequence is 14 residues long. Here the CDR3 DNA reads TGTGCCACAACGGCCGGACTAGCGGGGAGCGAGCAGTACTTC. This encodes CATTAGLAGSEQYF. The full variable domain, its missing parts supplied by reference TRBV2 and TRBJ2-7, is EPEVTQTPSHQVTQMGQEVILRCVPISNHLYFYWYRQILGQKVEFLVSFYNNEISEKSEIFDDQFSVERPDGSNFTLKIRSTKLEDSAMYFCATTAGLAGSEQYFGPGTRLTVT.

The chain recombines TRBV6-5 with TRBJ2-1, with 8 bases fitting TRBD1. With V trimmed by 1 base and J by 5 bases, 4 bases remained unmatched. Germline CDR1 is MNHEY and CDR2 is SVGAGI. The CDR3 spans 15 residues. Here the CDR3 reads CASSYLDRVHNEQFF. CDR3 coding DNA: TGTGCCAGCAGTTACTTGGACAGGGTCCACAATGAGCAGTTCTTC.

The chain uses TRBV7-9 and TRBJ1-2; D unclear. CDR3 length: 11 residues. Germline V gene data show CDR1 as SEHNR and CDR2 as FQNEAQ (reference sequence). V was shortened by 4 bases and J by 5 bases, with 5 bases between the two germline ends. CDR3: CASSSEYGYTF. CDR3 nucleotide sequence: TGTGCCAGCAGCTCAGAATATGGCTACACCTTC. The variable domain in full, with the rest retrieved from reference TRBV7-9 and TRBJ1-2, is DTGVSQNPRHKITKRGQNVTFRCDPISEHNRLYWYRQTLGQGPEFLTYFQNEAQLEKSRLLSDRFSAERPKGSFSTLEIQRTEQGDSAMYLCASSSEYGYTFGSGTRLTVV.

J is TRBJ1-1 and V is TRBV7-9; no reliable D call. The CDR3 loop spans 12 amino acids. CDR1 is SEHNR, CDR2 FQNEAQ, per germline (reference sequence). Trimming shortened V by 11 bases and J by 0 bases, and 10 bases separated the two germline ends. The CDR3 is CAAGGLNTEAFF. CDR3 bases: TGTGCCGCGGGCGGACTGAACACTGAAGCTTTCTTT.

The J gene is TRBJ1-4, the V gene TRBV5-1; D ambiguous. The V end was cut by 4 bases, the J end by 3 bases, with 13 bases between. The CDR3 is 15 residues long. CDR1 and CDR2 from the germline V gene are SGHRS and YFSETQ. Here the CDR3 reads CASSAGGVANEKLFF. CDR3 sequence (DNA): TGCGCCAGCAGCGCCGGAGGCGTAGCTAATGAAAAACTGTTTTTT.

The rearrangement uses TRBV2 and TRBJ1-2; D unclear. V was pared by 5 bases and J by 7 bases, with 17 bases between. Germline CDR1 SNHLY, CDR2 FYNNEI. CDR3 length: 14 amino acids. CDR3 nucleotide sequence: TGTGCCAGCAGTTTGGACTGGACGCCGGCTGGCTACACCTTC. This sequence encodes CASSLDWTPAGYTF.

On this clone: The sample contains more than one DNA sequence encoding this CDR3. This chain joins TRBV7-9 and TRBJ1-2, with D possibly being TRBD1 (6 bases). Germline V gene lookup returns CDR1 SEHNR and CDR2 FQNEAQ (reference sequence). The CDR3 consists of 14 residues. With 5 bases removed from V and 5 bases from J, the gap between germline ends came to 15 bases. CDR3 nucleotides: TGTGCCAGCAGCCTGACGACAGGCGGGTATGGCTACACCTTC. As protein: CASSLTTGGYGYTF.

The V gene is TRBV5-1, the J gene TRBJ1-5; possibly TRBD1 for D (6 bases). V gave up 4 bases and J gave up 0 bases, with 14 bases separating them. Germline loops: CDR1 SGHRS, CDR2 YFSETQ. CDR3 length: 16 residues. In DNA, the CDR3 is TGCGCCAGCAGCAAAGAACCGGGACATAGCAATCAGCCCCAGCATTTT. Protein product: CASSKEPGHSNQPQHF.

This clone appeared a few times. This chain joins TRBV29-1 and TRBJ2-7, with TRBD2 matching over 7 bases. Per the germline V gene, CDR1 is SQVTM and CDR2 is ANQGSEA. The CDR3 covers 12 residues. V dropped 5 bases and J dropped 0; count of bases not matched to a gene: 1. The CDR3 region is CSVRGGSYEQYF. DNA of the CDR3: TGCAGCGTTCGCGGGGGCTCCTACGAGCAGTACTTC.

This rearrangement joins TRBV15 to TRBJ2-3, with TRBD2 matching 14 bases. The CDR3 has 16 amino acids. After removal of 5 bases from V and 2 bases from J, the junction contained 3 bases not matched to a gene. Germline V lookup: CDR1 LNHNV, CDR2 YYDKDF (reference sequence). The CDR3 spells CATSQGLAGATDTQYF. CDR3 nucleotide sequence: TGTGCCACCAGCCAGGGACTAGCGGGGGCCACAGATACGCAGTATTTT.

This clone has just one count. The CDR3 DNA reads as TGTGCCAGCCGGACAGGGAATCGGTTTAACTATGGCTACACCTTC. This codes for CASRTGNRFNYGYTF. V and J are TRBV6-6 and TRBJ1-2; 8 bases are shared with TRBD1. Germline loops: CDR1 MNHNY, CDR2 SVGAGI (reference sequence). V dropped 8 bases and J dropped 1; count of bases not matched to a gene: 9. The CDR3 loop spans 15 amino acids.

The chain is built from TRBV6-5 and TRBJ2-3; unclear D gene. From germline, CDR1 is MNHEY and CDR2 SVGAGI. This CDR3 region has 15 residues. The ends were cut back, 2 bases at V and 3 bases at J, with 12 bases in the middle. Written as DNA, the CDR3 is TGTGCCAGCAGTTACCGTCTGGGCCGGACAGATACGCAGTATTTT. As protein: CASSYRLGRTDTQYF.

This clone was counted a single time. The chain couples TRBV7-8 to TRBJ2-7; D is unclear. Germline-derived CDR1 and CDR2 are SGHVS and FQNEAQ. V was cut by 5 bases and J by 1 base, with 12 bases left in between. The CDR3 extends over 14 amino acids. In nucleotides, the CDR3 is TGTGCCAGCAGCGGTCAGGAAGTATCCTACGAGCAGTACTTC. Translation gives CASSGQEVSYEQYF.

V is TRBV10-3 and J is TRBJ1-5; maybe TRBD1 (6 bases). This CDR3 contains 16 residues. Trimming pared 10 bases from V and 1 base from J, leaving 20 bases between. Germline V lookup: CDR1 ENHRY, CDR2 SYGVKD. Written as DNA, the CDR3 is TGTGCCACCACCCCTGAGGGGGGAGGGAGCAATCAGCCCCAGCATTTT. Translation gives CATTPEGGGSNQPQHF.

This clone was picked up one time. This chain joins TRBV5-1 and TRBJ2-1; 11 nucleotides line up with TRBD1. The V gene's germline CDR1 is SGHRS and CDR2 YFSETQ. V trimming: 4 bases; J trimming: 6 bases; junction bases outside the gene matches: 3. CDR3 size: 14 residues. CDR3 nucleotide sequence: TGCGCCAGCAGCCCCGGGACAGGGGGCAATGAGCAGTTCTTC. Translating gives CASSPGTGGNEQFF.

In its sample, this clone was seen a few times. The V and J genes are TRBV13 and TRBJ2-7; maybe TRBD1 (5 bases). CDR3 size: 15 residues. V was pared by 5 bases and J by 0 bases, with 14 bases between. The germline CDR1 and CDR2 sequences are PRHDT and FYEKMQ (reference sequence). As DNA, the CDR3 is TGTGCCAGCAGCCCCCCCGGCAGGGTCTCCTACGAGCAGTACTTC. Encoded protein: CASSPPGRVSYEQYF.

This chain connects TRBV5-1 to TRBJ2-1, with 7 bases aligning to TRBD2. The germline gives CDR1 SGHRS, CDR2 YFSETQ. The CDR3 totals 12 residues. After removal of 3 bases from V and 10 bases from J, the junction contained 4 bases not matched to a gene. CDR3 DNA sequence: TGCGCCAGCAGCTCCACACTAGCGGAGCAGTTCTTC. It specifies CASSSTLAEQFF.